This TCR beta chain was captured by sequencing in a study of glioma-infiltrating T cells after dendritic cell vaccination. As for the study in general: Glioblastoma patients came from Phase I and II dendritic cell vaccination trials.

This clone was counted between two and nine times. Sequenced by immunoSEQ multiplex PCR; TCRdb stores in-frame clones only, minus some. In the table there are more than 60,000 clones, 82% of which are singletons. The CDR3 sequence is 15 residues long. V lost 9 bases to trimming and J lost 0 bases, with 16 bases between them. Germline CDR1 and CDR2: SNHLY and FYNNEI. The TCR originated in a human donor with glioblastoma. The sequences come from blood, collected before dendritic cell vaccination. The rearrangement uses TRBV2 and TRBJ2-3, with D possibly matching TRBD1 (5 bases). CDR3 region: CASPKTGSSTDTQYF. Written as DNA, the CDR3 is TGTGCCAGTCCCAAAACAGGATCTAGCACAGATACGCAGTATTTT.